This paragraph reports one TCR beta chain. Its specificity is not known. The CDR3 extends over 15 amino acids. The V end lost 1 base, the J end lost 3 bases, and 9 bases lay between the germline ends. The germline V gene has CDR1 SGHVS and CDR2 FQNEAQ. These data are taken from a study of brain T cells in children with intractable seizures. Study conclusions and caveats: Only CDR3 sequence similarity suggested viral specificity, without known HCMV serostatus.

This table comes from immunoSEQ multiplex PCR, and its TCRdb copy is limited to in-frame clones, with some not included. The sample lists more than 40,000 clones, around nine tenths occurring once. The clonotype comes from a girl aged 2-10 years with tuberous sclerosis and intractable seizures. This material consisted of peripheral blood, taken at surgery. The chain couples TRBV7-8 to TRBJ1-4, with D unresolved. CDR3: CASSLDVRSNEKLFF. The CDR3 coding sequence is TGTGCCAGCAGCTTAGACGTCAGGTCTAATGAAAAACTGTTTTTT.